Below are 6 T cell receptor beta chains sequenced from a single sample in a study of T cell repertoires in cytomegalovirus infection. TCRdb independently ran MiXCR on the reads; one entry per CDR3 protein. The sample carries 50,000 to 65,000 distinct CDR3 sequences, around 18% recorded once. No antigen has been identified for these receptors. Here the sequenced sample was CD8+ T cells from cultured PBMCs, taken from culture after CMV antigen stimulation. Receptor source: a human donor in good health (CMV status not recorded). Some clones in this sample may be carry-over from other donors' samples.

This clonotype was recorded a few times. CDR3 residues: CASSRGLASGELFF. Written as DNA, the CDR3 is TGTGCCAGCAGCCGCGGACTAGCCAGCGGGGAGCTGTTTTTT. The V gene is TRBV7-2, the J gene TRBJ2-2, with TRBD2 identical over 8 bases. The germline CDR1 and CDR2 sequences are SGHTA and FQGNSA. Trimming took 5 bases from V and 7 from J; bases not matched to a gene: 6. The CDR3 runs 14 residues.

V usage is TRBV7-3 and J usage is TRBJ2-5, with a tentative D call TRBD2 (6 bases). Germline V gene data show CDR1 as SGHTA and CDR2 as FQGTGA. This CDR3 has 13 amino acids. V gave up 5 bases and J gave up 2 bases, with 9 bases separating them. Here the CDR3 reads CASSTGGQETQYF. DNA of the CDR3: TGTGCCAGCAGCACTGGGGGGCAAGAGACCCAGTACTTC.

The chain joins TRBV6-2 or TRBV6-3 to TRBJ2-2; TRBD2 aligns across 15 bases. V lost 4 bases and J lost 1; bases outside the gene matches: 4. The germline gives CDR1 MNHEY, CDR2 SVGEGT. The CDR3 runs to 18 residues. This chain's CDR3 is CASSSGLAGGLNTGELFF. Here the CDR3 DNA reads TGTGCCAGCAGTTCGGGACTAGCGGGAGGTTTGAACACCGGGGAGCTGTTTTTT.

This clonotype was detected only once. The chain links TRBV7-2 to TRBJ2-3; 16 nucleotides match TRBD2. The germline V gene encodes CDR1 SGHTA and CDR2 FQGNSA. The CDR3 length is 18 residues. The V segment lost 3 bases and the J segment 0 bases; nucleotides outside the gene matches: 3. The CDR3 loop is CASSFGTSGRVSTDTQYF. CDR3 sequence (DNA): TGTGCCAGCAGCTTCGGGACTAGCGGGAGGGTTAGCACAGATACGCAGTATTTT.

The genes are TRBV7-8 and TRBJ2-7; TRBD2 agrees at 8 bases. V was clipped by 6 bases and J by 1 base; unmatched bases: 5. This CDR3 has 14 amino acids. Germline V gene sequence: CDR1 SGHVS, CDR2 FQNEAQ. The CDR3 is CASRAGGKSYEQYF. Here the CDR3 DNA reads TGTGCCAGCAGGGCGGGGGGTAAGTCCTACGAGCAGTACTTC.

A note on this clonotype: A much larger clone lies a single base off, so this may be a read error. No conserved phenylalanine or tryptophan is present at the end of the CDR3, so a read error is the likely explanation. This rearrangement joins TRBV7-2 to TRBJ2-1, with no clear D. Trimming left V 3 bases short and J 0 bases short, with 6 bases between. CDR1 is SGHTA and CDR2 is FQGNSA in the germline V gene. The CDR3 is made up of 14 amino acids. The CDR3 loop reads CASSFRSSYNEQFS. DNA of the CDR3: TGTGCCAGCAGCTTTAGAAGCTCCTACAATGAGCAGTTCTCC.